This TCR beta chain appears in the sequencing data of a study of T cell responses to AZD1222 COVID-19 vaccine (dated by TCRdb to the early 2020s). General notes on the study: A total of about 250 trial participants underwent TCR sequencing, of whom approximately 200 had received two doses of AZD1222 and about 26 had received two doses of the MenACWY control vaccine. Trial participants were enrolled into age subgroups of 18-55, 56-69 and 70-plus years, which contained around 150, 28 and 57 TCR-sequenced participants, respectively. What the work shows at the level of the full study, not this receptor alone: CD4 TCRs associated with the vaccine covered the entire spike protein, and the dominant responses were in regions 160-218 and 743-854. Conclusions about previously exposed vaccinees were limited because only 6 or 7 AZD1222 recipients were SARS-CoV-2 seropositive at baseline. Because no day 14 peak-response samples were available, repertoires were characterized only after the peak T cell response. Most participants were white British and females outnumbered males, and the authors suggested that clonal diversity may have been underestimated. The 56-69-year group was small, and its depth increase did not reach significance, likely because of low power. Spike-specific TCR breadth and depth rose significantly after two AZD1222 doses compared with day 0 and with MenACWY recipients. Epitopes outside the regions mutated in the B.1.351 and B.1.1.7 variants were reportedly recognized by nearly half of the unique spike-specific TCRs.

The CDR3 regions of human TCRbeta chains were analyzed by immunosequencing. In the paper's pipeline: Repertoire TCRs were matched against a reference library of SARS-CoV-2-specific TCRs generated with the MIRA antigen-specificity platform. Breadth was defined as the fraction of unique TCRs that were SARS-CoV-2-associated. Depth was defined as the fraction of total T cells that were SARS-CoV-2-associated. Using the MIRA data, every spike-specific TCR was mapped to the spike region that the TCR reacted to and assigned to either a CD4 or a CD8 class. Log10-transformed breadth and depth values were compared by one-way ANOVA with Sidak's multiple comparisons tests. As stored in TCRdb, this immuneACCESS dataset retains in-frame rearrangements with V and J assigned. A fraction of the clones does not appear; measured against another copy, unresolved V genes explain less than half of the discrepancy, and the remainder lacks a known reason. V, J and clone size are taken as reported in that table, and D and trimming were inferred from the DNA itself. Present in this sample are over 150,000 clones, approximately 94% of which were seen just once. Around 1% of the sample goes to the ten largest clones.

The sample's time point, from its label and the paper: about 28 days (+/-7) after the second vaccine dose. AZD1222 recipients with second doses at about 4 weeks or about 12 weeks were pooled, because spike-specific TCR depth and breadth did not differ between schedules. The vaccinee samples were drawn from two UK trials, COV001 and COV002, one of which was a single-blind randomized controlled phase 2/3 trial testing AZD1222 (ChAdOx1 nCoV-19) in healthy adults. For TCRbeta chain sequencing, PBMC samples were collected from trial participants at day 0 and at day 28 after the second dose. With regard to this clone: The target of this receptor is not known. No qualities accompany the bases; no much larger clone lies one base away.

V and J lose 1 base and 5 bases, and a span of 3 bases separates them. CDR1 and CDR2, per the germline V gene (reference sequence), are LGHDT and YNNKEL. There are 11 amino acids in the CDR3, from cysteine to phenylalanine inclusive. Of all the DNA, just the CDR3 is kept, 33 bases in frame from base 1. Material: peripheral blood, obtained 28 days after the second AZD1222 dose. The sequence was collected from an adult who received the AZD1222 COVID-19 vaccine. This receptor chain uses TRBV3-1 (or the pseudogene TRBV3-2) and TRBJ2-7; confidence is insufficient to name the D gene. The DNA sequence is given as TGTGCCAGCAGCCAAGTGAACGAGCAGTACTTC. It codes for CASSQVNEQYF.